The present T cell receptor (beta chain) was sequenced within a study of cytomegalovirus exposure and HLA in healthy donors. Study observations and caveats: A prior analysis recorded that most TCR beta V segments were productive about 90% or about 30% of the time. TRBV6-2, TRBV6-3 and some other V segments were unresolvable in 87-base-pair reads. Listed as cytomegalovirus-associated were more than 150 TCR beta chains.

The donors (healthy individuals) were bone marrow donors. PCR used 60 Vbeta primers and 13 Jbeta primers. The table came from immunoSEQ multiplex PCR; TCRdb's copy has only in-frame clones and leaves some out. Of about 140,000 clones listed, around 80% were seen once; the top ten hold 1.4%. Trimming took 4 bases from V and 5 from J, leaving 16 bases between them. This CDR3 is built from 15 residues. Germline V gene data show CDR1 as SGHNT and CDR2 as YYREEE (reference sequence). Comments on this clone: Its specificity is not known.

The chain joins TRBV5-4 to TRBJ2-1; D is possibly TRBD2 (6 bases). This TCR was recovered from a man younger than 45 in good health and CMV-seropositive. Sequenced: PBMCs. CDR3 nucleotides: TGTGCCAGCAGCACTTTGGAGGGGATGGACAATGAGCAGTTCTTC. It specifies CASSTLEGMDNEQFF.